Below are 5 T cell receptor beta chains sequenced from a single sample in a study of OX40 agonist ivuxolimab in advanced cancers. Method: immunoSEQ multiplex PCR; TCRdb's copy keeps in-frame clones and lacks some. Here the sample spans around 92,000 clones, 94% being singletons. Sequenced here: CD4+ or CD8+ T cells sorted from blood, sampled in a trial of the OX40 agonist ivuxolimab. The receptors originated from an adult with an advanced solid tumor such as melanoma, head and neck, liver or kidney cancer.

The chain links TRBV5-1 to TRBJ2-5; TRBD1 might be the D (6 bases). Trimming took off 0 bases at V and 5 bases at J, with 20 bases between the two ends. The CDR3 is made up of 17 amino acids. CDR1 SGHRS and CDR2 YFSETQ come from the germline V gene. CDR3 residues: CASSLVPSDRRGETQYF. The CDR3 DNA is TGCGCCAGCAGCTTGGTGCCATCAGACAGGAGAGGGGAGACCCAGTACTTC.

The chain couples TRBV11-2 to TRBJ1-2; weak D call: TRBD1 (6 bases). V was trimmed by 1 base and J by 4 bases, leaving 22 bases between them. Per germline, CDR1 SGHAT and CDR2 FQNNGV. This CDR3 contains 18 residues. CDR3 loop: CASSLARIDRPLLYGYTF. CDR3 nucleotides: TGTGCCAGCAGCTTAGCGAGAATCGACAGGCCGCTCCTCTATGGCTACACCTTC.

CDR3 sequence reads: CASIGTGGTEAFF. The CDR3 nucleotides are TGTGCCAGCATCGGGACAGGGGGCACTGAAGCTTTCTTT. V is TRBV7-9 and J is TRBJ1-1; the match to TRBD1 covers 11 bases. Per germline, CDR1 SEHNR and CDR2 FQNEAQ (reference sequence). The CDR3 is 13 amino acids. V gave up 7 bases and J gave up 4 bases; unmatched junction bases: 2.

V is TRBV10-3 and J is TRBJ1-2; 10 nucleotides line up with TRBD1. The CDR3 runs 14 residues. V lost 6 bases, J lost 6 bases, and 7 bases stayed unmatched. Per germline, CDR1 ENHRY and CDR2 SYGVKD. The CDR3 here is CAIRPPGQGNGYTF. The CDR3 nucleotides read TGTGCCATCAGGCCCCCGGGACAGGGGAATGGCTACACCTTC.

This chain joins TRBV10-3 and TRBJ1-3; 7 nucleotides agree with TRBD1. This CDR3 comprises 16 residues. Unmatched junction bases numbered 5, after V lost 2 bases and J lost 1 base. CDR1 and CDR2 (germline): ENHRY, SYGVKD. CDR3: CAISETGTASGNTIYF. DNA of the CDR3: TGTGCCATCAGTGAGACTGGGACAGCGTCTGGAAACACCATATATTTT.